This T cell receptor (beta chain) was observed in a study of tumor-infiltrating lymphocytes in primary liver carcinoma. Study-level information: The cohort included men and women aged 30 to 69 years. General observations from the study: Compared with tumor region pairs, tumor-adjacent and tumor-blood pairs overlapped less. Left bulk and unsorted, the samples did not allow CD4+ and CD8+ repertoires to be compared.

Trimming cost V 4 bases and J 15 bases; bases outside gene matches: 20. Per germline, CDR1 SGHAT and CDR2 FQNNGV. The CDR3 totals 16 residues. Unsorted whole blood supplied the RNA, and germline DNA was extracted too. Patients carried chronic HBV infection without prior treatment. Production of TCR beta cDNA used around 500 ng total RNA together with a constant-region primer. Libraries covering TCR beta were generated through three nested multiplex PCR rounds (using a slightly modified ARM-PCR). Each of the first two PCR rounds ran roughly 9 cycles with TRBV1-TRBV30 forward and C-beta reverse primers. TCRdb re-called the multiplex PCR reads through MiXCR, storing one row per CDR3 protein. The profile shows some 320,000 distinct CDR3 sequences, approximately 65% of them singletons. In the case of this clonotype: Antigen specificity is unknown.

Sequencing was carried out using peripheral blood. The chain has TRBV11-2 and TRBJ2-1; 8 bases line up with TRBD2. The source of this sequence is a man between 40 and 49 years old with primary liver carcinoma and hepatitis B virus infection. The CDR3 nucleotides read TGTGCCAGCAGCTCAGGCTTCGGGACTAGTGATCCAGGGCGGTTCTTC. As protein: CASSSGFGTSDPGRFF.